Below, 19 T cell receptor beta chains from the same sample are listed, as sequenced in a study of T-cell reconstitution after alpha-beta-depleted transplantation in children. The library targeted TCRbeta and was prepared with unique molecular identifiers. TCRdb re-called the PCR reads with MiXCR, one entry per CDR3 protein. Of about 980,000 distinct CDR3 sequences listed, 25% to 35% are singletons. Sequences were derived from PBMCs, mostly from graft donor cells, sampled 360 days after TCRalphabeta/CD19-depleted stem cell transplant. The source of these receptors is a boy less than two years old who had a stem cell transplant for SCID, so the T cells may come from the graft donor.

This clonotype occurred a few times. The chain combines TRBV6-2 or TRBV6-3 with TRBJ2-1, with 11 bases fitting TRBD2. J was trimmed by 12 bases and V by 5 bases; bases with no gene match: 9. This CDR3 has 14 amino acids. Germline V lookup: CDR1 MNHEY, CDR2 SVGEGT. The CDR3 here is CASSGVPSGGRQFF. The CDR3, as DNA: TGTGCCAGCAGTGGGGTCCCTAGCGGGGGGCGGCAGTTCTTC.

The rearrangement links TRBV7-2 to TRBJ2-7; a weak D match, TRBD1 (7 bases). The CDR3 covers 17 residues. V dropped 2 bases and J dropped 2 bases, with 19 bases sitting between them. Per the germline V gene, CDR1 is SGHTA and CDR2 is FQGNSA. Here the CDR3 DNA reads TGTGCCAGCAGCTTAAGGATACGCGGAGGGGGCGCCTACGAGCAGTACTTC. Translation gives CASSLRIRGGGAYEQYF.

The chain couples TRBV5-1 to TRBJ1-2, with unresolved D. The CDR3 sequence is 15 residues long. CDR1 is SGHRS, CDR2 YFSETQ, per germline. V was cut by 4 bases and J by 1 base, with 14 bases left in between. The CDR3 sequence: CASSHNPTLNYGYTF. The DNA of the CDR3 is TGCGCCAGCAGCCATAACCCGACACTTAACTATGGCTACACCTTC.

This chain uses TRBV12-3 or TRBV12-4 with TRBJ1-5; 7 bases agree with TRBD1. CDR3 length: 15 residues. V trimming: 0 bases; J trimming: 11 bases; junction bases outside the gene matches: 10. The CDR3 spells CASSLAKVDRQSQHF. As DNA, the CDR3 is TGTGCCAGCAGTTTAGCAAAAGTGGACAGGCAGTCCCAGCATTTT.

This clonotype was counted only a few times. The rearrangement uses TRBV7-9 and TRBJ2-2, with a possible D match to TRBD1 (5 bases). CDR1 and CDR2 (germline): SEHNR, FQNEAQ (reference sequence). The V and J ends lost 3 bases and 0 bases respectively, with 8 bases between them. This CDR3 comprises 15 residues. The CDR3 here is CASSLTDPNTGELFF. CDR3 nucleotides: TGTGCCAGCAGCTTGACAGACCCGAACACCGGGGAGCTGTTTTTT.

This chain uses TRBV12-3 or TRBV12-4 with TRBJ2-2; no firm D call. The CDR3 loop spans 15 amino acids. Trimming pared 7 bases from V and 2 bases from J, leaving 14 bases between. CDR3 coding DNA: TGTGCCAGCAAGCCGCCCGGACGCAACACCGGGGAGCTGTTTTTT. Amino acids: CASKPPGRNTGELFF.

The chain uses TRBV19 and TRBJ2-2; D gene ambiguous. Germline CDR1 is LNHDA and CDR2 is SQIVND (reference sequence). The CDR3 has 16 amino acids. Between the trimmed V and J ends, which lost 7 bases and 4 bases, there was a span of 19 bases. The CDR3 DNA is TGTGCCAGTATCCGGACGACGGGCGTCGGCACCGGGGAGCTGTTTTTT. Its translation: CASIRTTGVGTGELFF.

The chain's CDR3 is CSVGQEPSSYNEQFF. The CDR3 bases are TGCAGCGTTGGTCAGGAACCGAGCTCCTACAATGAGCAGTTCTTC. The chain uses TRBV29-1 and TRBJ2-1; D is ambiguous. Germline lookup yields CDR1 SQVTM and CDR2 ANQGSEA. This CDR3 is 15 amino acids long. The V end was cut by 4 bases, the J end by 0 bases, with 13 bases between.

The J gene is TRBJ1-6, the V gene TRBV5-1; D is possibly TRBD1 (5 bases). V lost 3 bases and J lost 1, with 14 bases in between. The CDR3 is 17 amino acids. Germline V gene sequence: CDR1 SGHRS, CDR2 YFSETQ. The CDR3 region has the DNA TGCGCCAGCAGCTCTGGGGGATTCCGGTCCTATAATTCACCCCTCCACTTT. Translated: CASSSGGFRSYNSPLHF.

This clonotype has only one observation. For the CDR3, the DNA is TGTGCCAGCAGCACCCCAGGGATTCCTGAAGCTTTCTTT. Protein product: CASSTPGIPEAFF. This rearrangement joins TRBV9 to TRBJ1-1; D may be TRBD1 (5 bases). Germline assignment: CDR1 SGDLS and CDR2 YYNGEE. V was pared by 4 bases and J by 6 bases, with 13 bases between. The CDR3 has 13 residues.

This clonotype was counted a few times. CDR3 protein: CASSYSRYEQYF. The CDR3 DNA reads as TGTGCCAGCAGTTACTCCCGCTACGAGCAGTACTTC. The chain is built from TRBV6-2 or TRBV6-3 and TRBJ2-7; D remains unclear. The V gene lost 0 bases and the J gene lost 3 bases, with 3 bases spanning the gap. Germline V CDR1 and CDR2: MNHEY, SVGEGT. The CDR3 loop spans 12 amino acids.

The chain employs TRBV7-8 and TRBJ1-2; 7 nucleotides agree with TRBD1. J was trimmed by 2 bases and V by 5 bases; bases with no gene match: 5. The CDR3 length is 14 residues. CDR1 is SGHVS, CDR2 FQNEAQ, per germline. CDR3 protein: CASSRQGENYGYTF. CDR3 sequence (DNA): TGTGCCAGCAGCCGGCAGGGGGAGAACTATGGCTACACCTTC.

This clonotype has a handful of counts. This chain uses TRBV24-1 with TRBJ2-1, with 7 bases that match TRBD1. Germline loops: CDR1 KGHDR, CDR2 SFDVKD. The CDR3 extends over 16 amino acids. With 4 bases clipped from V and 2 bases from J, the junction kept 7 bases outside the gene matches. The DNA of the CDR3 is TGTGCCACCAGTGACCCATCAGGGGGAACCTACAATGAGCAGTTCTTC. This encodes CATSDPSGGTYNEQFF.

This clonotype has a handful of counts. V usage is TRBV20-1 and J usage is TRBJ2-3; TRBD2 agrees at 8 bases. The V gene's germline CDR1 is DFQATT and CDR2 SNEGSKA (reference sequence). J gave up 7 bases and V 6 bases, and 9 bases lay outside the gene matches. The CDR3 has 13 amino acids. The CDR3, as DNA: TGCAGTGCCTCCGGGGGGGCCGGGTATACGCAGTATTTT. Translated, it gives CSASGGAGYTQYF.

Only a few counts were recorded for this clonotype. The chain links TRBV28 to TRBJ2-3; D is ambiguous. The germline gives CDR1 MDHEN, CDR2 SYDVKM. This CDR3 is built from 11 residues. With 4 bases removed from V and 8 bases from J, the gap between germline ends came to 7 bases. The CDR3 protein is CASSYGFTQYF. DNA for the CDR3: TGTGCCAGCAGTTACGGATTTACGCAGTATTTT.

The rearrangement joins TRBV28 to TRBJ2-2; possible D gene TRBD2, 5 bases. Per the germline V gene, CDR1 is MDHEN and CDR2 is SYDVKM. The CDR3 runs 20 residues. The V end lost 4 bases, the J end lost 0 bases, and 24 bases lay between the germline ends. CDR3 region: CASSSATSAVDYSNTGELFF. In nucleotides, the CDR3 is TGTGCCAGCAGTTCCGCGACTTCTGCGGTAGACTACTCGAACACCGGGGAGCTGTTTTTT.

As DNA, the CDR3 is TGTGCCAGCAGCCCCCGATTCGGGACAGAGCAAGAGACCCAGTACTTC. Amino acid sequence: CASSPRFGTEQETQYF. This chain uses TRBV7-9 with TRBJ2-5; TRBD1 matches at 7 bases. V dropped 5 bases and J dropped 2; count of bases not matched to a gene: 11. This CDR3 region has 16 residues. The germline V gene has CDR1 SEHNR and CDR2 FQNEAQ (reference sequence).

This chain joins TRBV9 and TRBJ2-3; D uncertain. Trimming took 3 bases from V and 3 from J, leaving 5 bases between them. This CDR3 is built from 12 residues. Germline-derived CDR1 and CDR2 are SGDLS and YYNGEE. The CDR3 is CASSAPTDTQYF. For the CDR3, the DNA is TGTGCCAGCAGCGCCCCTACAGATACGCAGTATTTT.

The chain is built from TRBV29-1 and TRBJ2-3; TRBD1 matches at 9 bases. This CDR3 contains 15 residues. V gave up 1 base and J gave up 3 bases; unmatched junction bases: 5. From germline, CDR1 is SQVTM and CDR2 ANQGSEA. CDR3 in amino acids: CSVEALDRGTDTQYF. The CDR3 coding sequence is TGCAGCGTTGAAGCTTTGGACAGGGGAACAGATACGCAGTATTTT.